The present entry profiles one T cell receptor beta chain with its context. Data came from immunoSEQ multiplex PCR; TCRdb stores just in-frame clones and leaves some out. Among over 450,000 clones, around 78% were seen once, and the ten largest hold more than 0.01%. The data belong to a study of shared T cell receptors in the human thymus. Germline CDR1 and CDR2: SGHNT and YYREEE (reference sequence). The CDR3 length is 19 residues. Trimming cost V 0 bases and J 1 base; bases outside gene matches: 11. These data also formed part of another study, on human thymus T cells. That publication notes: Resected material from corrective heart surgery provided the thymus tissue analysed. Use of V and J genes seemed skewed within the thymic and blood repertoires. Highly overlapping thymic repertoires among unrelated individuals were reported in related research.

V is TRBV5-4 and J is TRBJ2-3; 10 nucleotides match TRBD2. This TCR was recovered from a boy younger than two with a congenital heart defect. The material sequenced was thymocytes. The CDR3 spells CASSLGGSWGTSGTDTQYF. CDR3 nucleotide sequence: TGTGCCAGCAGCTTGGGCGGGAGTTGGGGGACTAGCGGCACAGATACGCAGTATTTT.